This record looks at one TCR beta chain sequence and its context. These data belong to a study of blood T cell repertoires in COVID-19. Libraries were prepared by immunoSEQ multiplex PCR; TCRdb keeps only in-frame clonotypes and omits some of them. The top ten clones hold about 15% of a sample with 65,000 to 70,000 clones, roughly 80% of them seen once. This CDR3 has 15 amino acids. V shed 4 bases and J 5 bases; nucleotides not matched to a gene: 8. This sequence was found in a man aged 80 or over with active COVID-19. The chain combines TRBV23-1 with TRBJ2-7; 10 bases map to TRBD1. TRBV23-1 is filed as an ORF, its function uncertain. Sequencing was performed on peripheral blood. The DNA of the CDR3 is TGCGCCAGCAGTCCCAAGGACAGGGGGATAAACGAGCAGTACTTC. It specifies CASSPKDRGINEQYF.